This T cell receptor beta chain originates from a study of blood T cells in healthy people across ages. CDR1 and CDR2 (germline): SNHLY, FYNNEI. CDR3 length equals 14 residues. The V end lost 1 base, the J end lost 5 bases, and 11 bases lay between the germline ends. Primed by a sample-barcoded 5' primer and a J-beta primer mix, a second PCR proceeded for about 6 to 11 cycles. Via MiXCR, TCRdb re-called the 5' RACE reads, giving one row per CDR3 protein. The sample has roughly 1,700,000 distinct CDR3 sequences, roughly 27% seen once. V and J are TRBV2 and TRBJ1-1, with D maybe TRBD1 (5 bases). The source of this sequence is a young woman in good health. The source material was blood. CDR3 in DNA: TGTGCCAGCAGTGAAGAGGGTGGGGGGACTGAAGCTTTCTTT. As protein: CASSEEGGGTEAFF.